Sequencing of this T cell receptor (beta chain) was carried out in a study of blood T cell repertoires in COVID-19. The germline V gene has CDR1 SGHTS and CDR2 YDEGEE. The CDR3 is 15 residues long. J was trimmed by 13 bases and V by 3 bases; bases with no gene match: 11. As processed by the authors: Cell counts per sample came from amplifying reference gene primers. Some clones are missing from TCRdb's copy, which holds only in-frame ones; the method was immunoSEQ multiplex PCR. V, J and clone size are those of that table, while D and trimming were read from the DNA. Here the sample spans 130,000 to 150,000 clones, approximately 80% being singletons.

The clonotype comes from a man between 60 and 70 years old with active or convalescent COVID-19. The sequencing sample was made of peripheral blood. V is TRBV5-8 and J is TRBJ1-6; 9 bases are a match to TRBD1. The CDR3 coding sequence is TGTGCCAGCAGCTCGGAGGGACAGGGAGTTTCGCCCCTCCACTTT. This translates into CASSSEGQGVSPLHF.